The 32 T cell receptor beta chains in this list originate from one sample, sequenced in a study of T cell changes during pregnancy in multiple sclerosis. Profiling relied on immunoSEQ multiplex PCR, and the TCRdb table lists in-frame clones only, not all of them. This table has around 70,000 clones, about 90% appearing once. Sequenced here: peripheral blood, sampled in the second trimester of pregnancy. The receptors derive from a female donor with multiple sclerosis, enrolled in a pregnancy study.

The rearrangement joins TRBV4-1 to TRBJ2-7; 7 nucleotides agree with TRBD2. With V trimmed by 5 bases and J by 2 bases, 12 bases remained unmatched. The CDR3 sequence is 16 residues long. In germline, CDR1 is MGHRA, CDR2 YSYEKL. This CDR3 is CASSSFGTTGTYEQYF. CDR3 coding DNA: TGCGCCAGCAGCTCTTTCGGGACTACCGGTACCTACGAGCAGTACTTC.

In DNA form, the CDR3 reads TGTGCCAGCAGCCGGGGGGGGTACTACGAGCAGTACTTC. Protein product: CASSRGGYYEQYF. This rearrangement joins TRBV28 to TRBJ2-7; 8 bases line up with TRBD2. V shed 6 bases, J shed 3 bases, and the junction held 4 bases outside the gene matches. Per the germline V gene, CDR1 is MDHEN and CDR2 is SYDVKM. This CDR3 contains 13 residues.

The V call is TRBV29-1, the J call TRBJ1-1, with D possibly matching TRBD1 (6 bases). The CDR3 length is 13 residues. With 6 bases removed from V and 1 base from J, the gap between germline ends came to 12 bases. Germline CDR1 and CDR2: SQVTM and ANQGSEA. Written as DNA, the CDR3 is TGCAGCGTCACAGGGACGAAGAACACTGAAGCTTTCTTT. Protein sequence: CSVTGTKNTEAFF.

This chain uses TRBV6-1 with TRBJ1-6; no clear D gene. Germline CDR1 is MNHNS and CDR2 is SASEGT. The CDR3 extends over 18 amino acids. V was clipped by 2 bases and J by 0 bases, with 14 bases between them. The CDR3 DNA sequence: TGTGCCAGCAGTGAAAGGCTGGTGGAGCCCTCCTATAATTCACCCCTCCACTTT. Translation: CASSERLVEPSYNSPLHF.

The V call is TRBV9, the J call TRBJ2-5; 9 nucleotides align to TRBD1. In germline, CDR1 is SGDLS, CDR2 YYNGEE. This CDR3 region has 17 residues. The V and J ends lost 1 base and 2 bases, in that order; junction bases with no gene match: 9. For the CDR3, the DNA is TGTGCCAGCAGCGTATCACCGGGACAGGGAGGACAAGAGACCCAGTACTTC. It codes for CASSVSPGQGGQETQYF.

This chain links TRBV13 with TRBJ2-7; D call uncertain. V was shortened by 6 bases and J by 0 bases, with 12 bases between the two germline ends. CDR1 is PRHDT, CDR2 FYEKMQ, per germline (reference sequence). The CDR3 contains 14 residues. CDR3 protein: CASSFSTSSYEQYF. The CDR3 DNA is TGTGCCAGCAGTTTCTCCACAAGCTCCTACGAGCAGTACTTC.

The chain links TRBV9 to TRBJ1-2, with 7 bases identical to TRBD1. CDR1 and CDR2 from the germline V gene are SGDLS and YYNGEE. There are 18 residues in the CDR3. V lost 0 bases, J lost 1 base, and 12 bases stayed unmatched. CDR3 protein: CASSVVAQGQSNNYGYTF. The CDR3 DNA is TGTGCCAGCAGCGTAGTCGCCCAGGGACAGTCGAATAACTATGGCTACACCTTC.

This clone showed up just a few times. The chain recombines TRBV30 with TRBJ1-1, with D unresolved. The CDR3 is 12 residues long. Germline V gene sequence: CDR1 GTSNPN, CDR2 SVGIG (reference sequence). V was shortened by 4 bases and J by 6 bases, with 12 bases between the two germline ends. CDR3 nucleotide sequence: TGTGCCTGGACCACACCTCAGGCTGAAGCTTTCTTT. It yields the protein CAWTTPQAEAFF. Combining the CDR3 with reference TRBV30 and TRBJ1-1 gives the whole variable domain SQTIHQWPATLVQPVGSPLSLECTVEGTSNPNLYWYRQAAGRGLQLLFYSVGIGQISSEVPQNLSASRPQDRQFILSSKKLLLSDSGFYLCAWTTPQAEAFFGQGTRLTVV.

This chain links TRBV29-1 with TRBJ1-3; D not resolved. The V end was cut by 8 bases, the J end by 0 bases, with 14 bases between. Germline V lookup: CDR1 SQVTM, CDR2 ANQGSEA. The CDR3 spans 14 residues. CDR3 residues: CSFTPHSSGNTIYF. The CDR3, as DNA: TGCAGCTTCACTCCCCACAGCTCTGGAAACACCATATATTTT. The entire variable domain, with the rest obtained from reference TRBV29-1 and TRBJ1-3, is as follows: SAVISQKPSRDICQRGTSLTIQCQVDSQVTMMFWYRQQPGQSLTLIATANQGSEATYESGFVIDKFPISRPNLTFSTLTVSNMSPEDSSIYLCSFTPHSSGNTIYFGEGSWLTVV.

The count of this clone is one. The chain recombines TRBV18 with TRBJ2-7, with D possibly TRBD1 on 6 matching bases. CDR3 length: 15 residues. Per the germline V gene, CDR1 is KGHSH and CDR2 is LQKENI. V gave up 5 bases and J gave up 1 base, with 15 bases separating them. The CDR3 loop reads CASSTRDIGSYEQYF. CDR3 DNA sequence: TGTGCCAGCTCAACAAGGGACATCGGGTCCTACGAGCAGTACTTC.

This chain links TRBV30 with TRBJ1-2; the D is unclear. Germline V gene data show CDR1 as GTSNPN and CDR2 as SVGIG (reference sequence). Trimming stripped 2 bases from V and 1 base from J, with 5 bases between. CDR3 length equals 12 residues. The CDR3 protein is CAWSTFNYGYTF. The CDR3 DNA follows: TGTGCCTGGAGTACATTTAACTATGGCTACACCTTC.

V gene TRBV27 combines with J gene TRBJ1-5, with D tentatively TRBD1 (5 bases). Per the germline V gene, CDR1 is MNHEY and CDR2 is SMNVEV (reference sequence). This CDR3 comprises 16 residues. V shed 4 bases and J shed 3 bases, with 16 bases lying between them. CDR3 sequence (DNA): TGTGCCAGCAGTTGGCAGGGCCTACCCAACAATCAGCCCCAGCATTTT. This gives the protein CASSWQGLPNNQPQHF.

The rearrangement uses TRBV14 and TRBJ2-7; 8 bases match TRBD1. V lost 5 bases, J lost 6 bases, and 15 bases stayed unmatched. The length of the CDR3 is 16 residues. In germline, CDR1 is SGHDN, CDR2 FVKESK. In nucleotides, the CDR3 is TGTGCCAGCAGCGGTTTGGACAGGGTAAAGGAGGGCGAGCAGTACTTC. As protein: CASSGLDRVKEGEQYF.

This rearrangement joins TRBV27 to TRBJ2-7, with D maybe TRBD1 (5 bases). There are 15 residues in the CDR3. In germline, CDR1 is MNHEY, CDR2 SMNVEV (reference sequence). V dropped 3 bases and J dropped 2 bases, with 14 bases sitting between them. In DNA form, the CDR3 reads TGTGCCAGCAGTTTCGGCAGGGTCGGAGCCTACGAGCAGTACTTC. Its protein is CASSFGRVGAYEQYF.

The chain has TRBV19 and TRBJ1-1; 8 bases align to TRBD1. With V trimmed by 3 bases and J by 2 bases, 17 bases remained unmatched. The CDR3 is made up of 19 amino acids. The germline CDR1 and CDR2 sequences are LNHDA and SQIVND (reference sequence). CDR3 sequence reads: CASSIKRQLGQGENTEAFF. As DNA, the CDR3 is TGTGCCAGTAGTATTAAACGACAGCTCGGACAGGGAGAAAACACTGAAGCTTTCTTT. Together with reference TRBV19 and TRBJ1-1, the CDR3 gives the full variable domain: DGGITQSPKYLFRKEGQNVTLSCEQNLNHDAMYWYRQDPGQGLRLIYYSQIVNDFQKGDIAEGYSVSREKKESFPLTVTSAQKNPTAFYLCASSIKRQLGQGENTEAFFGQGTRLTVV.

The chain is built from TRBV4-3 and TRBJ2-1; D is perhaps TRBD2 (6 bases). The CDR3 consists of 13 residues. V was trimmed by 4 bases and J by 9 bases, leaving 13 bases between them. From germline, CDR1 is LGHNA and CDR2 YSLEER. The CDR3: CASSPNWGVEQFF. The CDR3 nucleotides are TGCGCCAGCAGCCCTAACTGGGGGGTTGAGCAGTTCTTC.

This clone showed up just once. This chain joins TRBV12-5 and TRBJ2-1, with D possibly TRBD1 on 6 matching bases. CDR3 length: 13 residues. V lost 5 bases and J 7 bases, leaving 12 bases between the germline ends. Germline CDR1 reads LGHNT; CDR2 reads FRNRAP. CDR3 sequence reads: CASGTGKENEQFF. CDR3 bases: TGTGCTAGTGGTACAGGGAAAGAGAATGAGCAGTTCTTC.

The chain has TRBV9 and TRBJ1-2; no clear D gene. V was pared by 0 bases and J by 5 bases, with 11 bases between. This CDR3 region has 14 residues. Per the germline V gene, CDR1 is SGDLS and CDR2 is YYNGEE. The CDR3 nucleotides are TGTGCCAGCAGCGTAGTGCACGCCCGGTATGGCTACACCTTC. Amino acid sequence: CASSVVHARYGYTF. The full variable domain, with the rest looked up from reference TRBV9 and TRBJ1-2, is DSGVTQTPKHLITATGQRVTLRCSPRSGDLSVYWYQQSLDQGLQFLIQYYNGEERAKGNILERFSAQQFPDLHSELNLSSLELGDSALYFCASSVVHARYGYTFGSGTRLTVV.

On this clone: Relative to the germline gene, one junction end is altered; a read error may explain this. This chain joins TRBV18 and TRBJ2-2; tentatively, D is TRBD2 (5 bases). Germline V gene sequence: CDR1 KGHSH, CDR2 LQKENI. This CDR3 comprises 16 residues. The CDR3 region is CASSPRAHGNAGELFF. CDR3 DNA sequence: TGTGCCAGCTCACCGCGGGCACACGGGAACGCCGGGGAGCTGTTTTTT.

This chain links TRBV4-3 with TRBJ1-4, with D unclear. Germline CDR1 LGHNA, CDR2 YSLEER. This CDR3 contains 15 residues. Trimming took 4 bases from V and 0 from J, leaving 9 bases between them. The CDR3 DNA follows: TGCGCCAGCAGCCTCTCCAGGTCAACTAATGAAAAACTGTTTTTT. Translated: CASSLSRSTNEKLFF.

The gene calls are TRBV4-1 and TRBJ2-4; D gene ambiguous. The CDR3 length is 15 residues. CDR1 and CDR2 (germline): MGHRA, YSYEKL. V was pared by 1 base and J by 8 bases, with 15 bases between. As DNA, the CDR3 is TGCGCCAGCAGCCAAGGAACTACCCGGGTGGACATTCAGTACTTC. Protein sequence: CASSQGTTRVDIQYF.

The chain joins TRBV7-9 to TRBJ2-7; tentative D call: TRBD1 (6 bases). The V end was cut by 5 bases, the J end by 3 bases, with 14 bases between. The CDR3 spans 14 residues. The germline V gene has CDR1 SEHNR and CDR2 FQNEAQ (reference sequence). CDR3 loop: CASSLSSRGYEQYF. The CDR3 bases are TGTGCCAGCAGCCTTTCCAGCAGGGGCTACGAGCAGTACTTC.

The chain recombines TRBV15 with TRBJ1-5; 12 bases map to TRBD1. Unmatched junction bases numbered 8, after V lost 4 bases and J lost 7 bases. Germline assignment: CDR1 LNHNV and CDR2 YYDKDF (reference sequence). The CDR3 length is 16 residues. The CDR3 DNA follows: TGTGCCACCAGCAAACCGGGACAGGGGGCGAGACAGCCCCAGCATTTT. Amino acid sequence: CATSKPGQGARQPQHF.

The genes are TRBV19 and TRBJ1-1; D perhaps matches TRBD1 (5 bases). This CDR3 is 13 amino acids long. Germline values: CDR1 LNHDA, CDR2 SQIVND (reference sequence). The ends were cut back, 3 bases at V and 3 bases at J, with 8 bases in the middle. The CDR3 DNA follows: TGTGCCAGTAGTATGGCAGGGTACACTGAAGCTTTCTTT. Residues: CASSMAGYTEAFF. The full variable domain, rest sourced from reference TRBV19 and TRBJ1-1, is DGGITQSPKYLFRKEGQNVTLSCEQNLNHDAMYWYRQDPGQGLRLIYYSQIVNDFQKGDIAEGYSVSREKKESFPLTVTSAQKNPTAFYLCASSMAGYTEAFFGQGTRLTVV.

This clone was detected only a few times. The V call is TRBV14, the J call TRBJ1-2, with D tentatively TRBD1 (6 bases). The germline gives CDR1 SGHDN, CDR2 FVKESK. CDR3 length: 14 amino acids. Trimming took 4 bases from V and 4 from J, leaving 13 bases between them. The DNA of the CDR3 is TGTGCCAGCAGCCCTCCGGGACAAGGCTATGGCTACACCTTC. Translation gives CASSPPGQGYGYTF.

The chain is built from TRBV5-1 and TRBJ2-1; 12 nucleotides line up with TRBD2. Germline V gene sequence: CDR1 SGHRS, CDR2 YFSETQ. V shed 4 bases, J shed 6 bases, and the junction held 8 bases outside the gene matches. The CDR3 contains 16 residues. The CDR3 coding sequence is TGCGCCAGCAGCGTCCTCCTAGCGGGGGGGCCCAATGAGCAGTTCTTC. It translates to CASSVLLAGGPNEQFF.

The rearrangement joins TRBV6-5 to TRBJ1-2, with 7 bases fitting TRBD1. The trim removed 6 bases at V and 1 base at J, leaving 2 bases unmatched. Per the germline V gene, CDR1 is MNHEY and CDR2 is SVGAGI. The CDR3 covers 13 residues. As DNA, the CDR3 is TGTGCCAGCAGGAGGGACAGTAACTATGGCTACACCTTC. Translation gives CASRRDSNYGYTF.

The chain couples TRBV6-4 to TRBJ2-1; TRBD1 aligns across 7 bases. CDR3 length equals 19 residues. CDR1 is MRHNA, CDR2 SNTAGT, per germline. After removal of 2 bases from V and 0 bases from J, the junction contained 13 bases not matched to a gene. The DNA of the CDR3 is TGTGCCAGCAGTGACCACCCTCCGACAGGGCAGAGCTCCTACAATGAGCAGTTCTTC. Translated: CASSDHPPTGQSSYNEQFF.

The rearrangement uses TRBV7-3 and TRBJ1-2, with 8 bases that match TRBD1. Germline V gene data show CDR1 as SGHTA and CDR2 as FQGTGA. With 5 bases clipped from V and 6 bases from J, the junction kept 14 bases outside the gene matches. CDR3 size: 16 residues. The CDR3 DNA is TGTGCCAGCAGCACCCTGGACAGGGACGTTCTGGATGGCTACACCTTC. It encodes CASSTLDRDVLDGYTF.

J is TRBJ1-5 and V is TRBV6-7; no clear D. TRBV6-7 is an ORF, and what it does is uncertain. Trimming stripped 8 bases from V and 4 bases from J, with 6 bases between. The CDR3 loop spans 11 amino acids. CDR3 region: CASRENQPQHF. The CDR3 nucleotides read TGTGCCAGCCGGGAGAATCAGCCCCAGCATTTT.

The CDR3 nucleotides read TGTGCCAGCAGTTTCCTGAGGACTAGCGGCGAGACCCAGTACTTC. Amino acid sequence: CASSFLRTSGETQYF. This chain links TRBV27 with TRBJ2-5, with TRBD2 matching 10 bases. Per the germline V gene, CDR1 is MNHEY and CDR2 is SMNVEV (reference sequence). Unmatched junction bases numbered 6, after V lost 3 bases and J lost 5 bases. The CDR3 consists of 15 residues.

As DNA, the CDR3 is TGTGCCAGCAGTTACTTTGGGACAGATAATTCACCCCTCCACTTT. Its protein product is CASSYFGTDNSPLHF. The chain employs TRBV6-5 and TRBJ1-6; 7 bases are shared with TRBD1. The J segment lost 5 bases and the V segment lost 1 base, leaving 2 bases of the junction unmatched. The CDR3 is 15 amino acids. Germline V CDR1 and CDR2: MNHEY, SVGAGI.